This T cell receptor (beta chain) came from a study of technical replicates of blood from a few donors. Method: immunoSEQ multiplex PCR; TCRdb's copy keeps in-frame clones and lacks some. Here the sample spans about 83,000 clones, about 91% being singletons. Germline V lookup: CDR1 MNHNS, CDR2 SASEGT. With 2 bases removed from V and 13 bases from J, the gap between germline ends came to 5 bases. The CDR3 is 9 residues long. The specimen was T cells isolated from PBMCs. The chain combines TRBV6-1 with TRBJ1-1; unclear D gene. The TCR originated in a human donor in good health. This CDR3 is CASSEHVFF. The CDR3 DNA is TGTGCCAGCAGTGAACATGTTTTCTTT.